Listed below are T cell receptor beta chains from one sample, sequenced in a study of T cells in localized non-small cell lung cancer. Libraries were prepared by immunoSEQ multiplex PCR; TCRdb keeps only in-frame clonotypes and omits some of them. Among 100,000 or so clones listed, approximately 91% were seen once. The material was PBMCs, obtained before any cancer treatment. The receptors come from a woman between 35 and 70 years old with stage II squamous cell lung carcinoma. The CDR3 runs from the conserved cysteine through the conserved F or W. Fields, in order: J gene, clone size, V gene, D gene, CDR3 protein, CDR3 DNA. D genes are given only for firm matches. Clone size appears in some rows only: once, few, many, or a class for an expanded clone.

TRBJ1-5,-,TRBV6-6,-,CASSRQGQPQHF,TGTGCCAGCAGTCGTCAGGGGCAGCCCCAGCATTTT
TRBJ2-2,-,TRBV10-1,-,CASSHSWAGELFF,TGCGCCAGCAGCCACAGCTGGGCCGGGGAGCTGTTTTTT
TRBJ1-4,once,TRBV6-1,-,CASTGDWVEKLFF,TGTGCCAGCACGGGGGACTGGGTTGAAAAACTGTTTTTT
TRBJ1-2,-,TRBV18,TRBD1,CASSPLGQNYGYTF,TGTGCCAGCTCACCGCTGGGACAGAACTATGGCTACACCTTC
TRBJ2-3,once,TRBV2,-,CASSRGFPDTQYF,TGTGCCAGCAGTCGGGGGTTTCCAGATACGCAGTATTTT
TRBJ1-3,once,TRBV19,TRBD1,CASSPGQPASGNTIYF,TGTGCCAGTAGTCCGGGACAGCCTGCATCTGGAAACACCATATATTTT
TRBJ1-1,-,TRBV6-1,-,CASNRGMNTEAFF,TGTGCCAGCAACCGGGGCATGAACACTGAAGCTTTCTTT
TRBJ1-6,-,TRBV10-3,TRBD1,CAISSGGNSPLHF,TGTGCCATCAGTTCAGGGGGGAATTCACCCCTCCACTTT
TRBJ2-2,-,TRBV6-5,-,CASSYRPLYTGELFF,TGTGCCAGCAGTTACCGTCCCCTTTACACCGGGGAGCTGTTTTTT
TRBJ2-2,-,TRBV7-2,TRBD2,CASSPLAGGGTGELFF,TGTGCCAGCAGCCCCTTAGCGGGAGGGGGCACCGGGGAGCTGTTTTTT
TRBJ1-1,-,TRBV30,-,CAWSVSSHTEAFF,TGTGCCTGGAGTGTAAGCAGTCACACTGAAGCTTTCTTT
TRBJ2-1,-,TRBV7-9,-,CASTLYSLSSYNEQFF,TGTGCCAGCACCTTATACTCCTTGTCCTCCTACAATGAGCAGTTCTTC
TRBJ2-1,-,TRBV12-5,-,CASGFLNEQFF,TGTGCTAGTGGTTTTCTGAATGAGCAGTTCTTC
TRBJ1-1,-,TRBV5-1,-,CASSQQGLNTEAFF,TGCGCCAGCAGCCAACAGGGATTGAACACTGAAGCTTTCTTT
TRBJ2-1,-,TRBV9,TRBD2,CASSVPRGKQFF,TGTGCCAGCAGCGTCCCGCGGGGGAAGCAGTTCTTC
TRBJ2-5,-,TRBV6-1,-,CASRMTGGETQYF,TGTGCCAGCAGGATGACAGGCGGGGAGACCCAGTACTTC
TRBJ1-5,-,TRBV10-3,TRBD1,CATARQGANQPQHF,TGTGCCACCGCTAGACAGGGCGCTAATCAGCCCCAGCATTTT
TRBJ2-5,-,TRBV23-1,-,CASSQRQERVAHRETQYF,TGCGCCAGCAGTCAACGGCAGGAGAGGGTAGCCCATCGAGAGACCCAGTACTTC
TRBJ1-5,-,TRBV2,TRBD1,CASGTANNQPQHF,TGTGCCAGCGGGACAGCTAACAATCAGCCCCAGCATTTT
TRBJ2-7,-,TRBV7-2,TRBD1,CASSLAGQGSYEQYF,TGTGCCAGCAGCTTAGCCGGACAGGGTTCCTACGAGCAGTACTTC
TRBJ1-2,-,TRBV2,-,CASKTADILSNYGYTF,TGTGCCAGCAAGACGGCTGATATTCTTTCTAACTATGGCTACACCTTC
TRBJ2-7,-,TRBV6-1,TRBD2,CASRLSGGTYEQYF,TGTGCCAGCAGACTTAGCGGGGGGACCTACGAGCAGTACTTC
TRBJ1-2,-,TRBV5-5,-,CASSLGDYGYTF,TGTGCCAGCAGCTTGGGAGACTATGGCTACACCTTC
TRBJ1-2,once,TRBV28,-,CASSLGRGTSNYGYTF,TGTGCCAGCAGTTTAGGTAGAGGGACGTCTAACTATGGCTACACCTTC
TRBJ1-2,-,TRBV5-4,TRBD1,CASSKDRDNYGYTF,TGTGCCAGCAGCAAGGACAGGGATAACTATGGCTACACCTTC
TRBJ1-4,-,TRBV25-1,-,CASSRGTTENEKLFF,TGTGCCAGCAGTCGGGGTACCACTGAAAATGAAAAACTGTTTTTT
TRBJ2-1,-,TRBV7-9,TRBD2,CASSFDPGLAGGGKFF,TGTGCCAGCAGCTTCGACCCGGGACTAGCGGGAGGGGGGAAGTTCTTC
TRBJ2-5,-,TRBV11-2,-,CASSLGEIGETQYF,TGTGCCAGCAGCTTGGGGGAGATCGGGGAGACCCAGTACTTC
TRBJ2-5,-,TRBV6-1,TRBD1,CASSEAETGFNYF,TGTGCCAGCAGTGAAGCGGAGACAGGGTTTAACTACTTC
TRBJ1-2,-,TRBV5-5,-,CASSLITGPAYGYTF,TGTGCCAGCAGCTTAATCACAGGACCAGCCTATGGCTACACCTTC
TRBJ2-5,-,TRBV6-1,-,CASSDRPRETQYF,TGTGCCAGCAGTGACCGGCCACGAGAGACCCAGTACTTC
TRBJ1-2,-,TRBV27,-,CASSPGTLVYGYTF,TGTGCCAGCAGTCCAGGGACCTTGGTCTATGGCTACACCTTC
TRBJ2-5,-,TRBV30,-,CAWSGLQGGTQYF,TGTGCCTGGAGTGGCCTACAAGGAGGGACCCAGTACTTC
TRBJ2-7,-,TRBV5-1,-,CASREREQYF,TGCGCCAGCAGGGAGAGGGAGCAGTACTTC
TRBJ2-1,-,TRBV29-1,TRBD2,CSVEGESGLAFVDEQFF,TGCAGCGTTGAAGGCGAGTCAGGACTAGCGTTTGTCGATGAACAGTTCTTC
TRBJ1-5,once,TRBV6-5,TRBD1,CASSYFGTGTHQPQHF,TGTGCCAGCAGTTACTTCGGGACAGGCACCCATCAGCCCCAGCATTTT
TRBJ1-4,few,TRBV4-2,-,CASSQEVELFF,TGTGCCAGCAGCCAAGAGGTTGAACTGTTTTTT
TRBJ1-3,-,TRBV25-1,TRBD1,CASQDRVAGNTIYF,TGTGCCAGCCAAGACAGGGTCGCTGGAAACACCATATATTTT
TRBJ1-6,-,TRBV28,-,CASSLLTPSYNSPLHF,TGTGCCAGCAGTTTACTCACGCCATCCTATAATTCACCCCTCCACTTT
TRBJ1-1,-,TRBV9,-,CASSFEVDTEAFF,TGTGCCAGCAGCTTTGAAGTGGACACTGAAGCTTTCTTT
TRBJ2-1,-,TRBV12-5,-,CASGPGRLVSFEQFF,TGTGCTAGTGGCCCAGGGCGACTAGTTTCATTTGAGCAGTTCTTC
TRBJ1-2,-,TRBV5-6,TRBD1,CASSQTGTASYGYTF,TGTGCCAGCAGCCAAACCGGGACAGCCTCTTATGGCTACACCTTC
TRBJ1-1,-,TRBV5-1,-,CASSLGGKAWNTEAFF,TGCGCCAGCAGCTTGGGCGGGAAGGCATGGAACACTGAAGCTTTCTTT
TRBJ1-3,-,TRBV9,-,CASSVATAGTGNTIYF,TGTGCCAGCAGCGTAGCTACAGCAGGGACGGGAAACACCATATATTTT
TRBJ2-1,-,TRBV5-1,-,CASSFGSTVNEQFF,TGCGCCAGCAGCTTCGGTAGTACGGTCAATGAGCAGTTCTTC
TRBJ2-7,-,TRBV4-1,TRBD2,CASSITSGRFYEQYF,TGCGCCAGCAGCATTACTAGCGGGAGGTTCTACGAGCAGTACTTC
TRBJ1-2,-,TRBV12-5,TRBD1,CASGLGSGGTGRPLYGYTF,TGTGCTAGTGGTTTGGGGTCTGGCGGGACAGGACGCCCCCTCTATGGCTACACCTTC
TRBJ2-4,-,TRBV4-2,-,CASSPLGGIAKNIQYF,TGTGCCAGCAGCCCCCTTGGAGGGATAGCCAAAAACATTCAGTACTTC
TRBJ1-2,-,TRBV5-4,-,CASSVDYYGYTF,TGTGCCAGCAGCGTGGACTACTATGGCTACACCTTC
TRBJ2-3,-,TRBV18,TRBD1,CASSPLGTGLTDTQYF,TGTGCCAGCTCACCACTGGGGACAGGACTTACAGATACGCAGTATTTT
TRBJ1-1,-,TRBV18,TRBD1,CASSPPVGQGLWSSTEAFF,TGTGCCAGCTCACCCCCCGTAGGACAGGGGCTATGGAGTAGCACTGAAGCTTTCTTT
TRBJ2-1,-,TRBV13,TRBD1,CASSLVSGTVVYNEQFF,TGTGCCAGCAGCTTAGTGTCCGGGACAGTCGTCTACAATGAGCAGTTCTTC